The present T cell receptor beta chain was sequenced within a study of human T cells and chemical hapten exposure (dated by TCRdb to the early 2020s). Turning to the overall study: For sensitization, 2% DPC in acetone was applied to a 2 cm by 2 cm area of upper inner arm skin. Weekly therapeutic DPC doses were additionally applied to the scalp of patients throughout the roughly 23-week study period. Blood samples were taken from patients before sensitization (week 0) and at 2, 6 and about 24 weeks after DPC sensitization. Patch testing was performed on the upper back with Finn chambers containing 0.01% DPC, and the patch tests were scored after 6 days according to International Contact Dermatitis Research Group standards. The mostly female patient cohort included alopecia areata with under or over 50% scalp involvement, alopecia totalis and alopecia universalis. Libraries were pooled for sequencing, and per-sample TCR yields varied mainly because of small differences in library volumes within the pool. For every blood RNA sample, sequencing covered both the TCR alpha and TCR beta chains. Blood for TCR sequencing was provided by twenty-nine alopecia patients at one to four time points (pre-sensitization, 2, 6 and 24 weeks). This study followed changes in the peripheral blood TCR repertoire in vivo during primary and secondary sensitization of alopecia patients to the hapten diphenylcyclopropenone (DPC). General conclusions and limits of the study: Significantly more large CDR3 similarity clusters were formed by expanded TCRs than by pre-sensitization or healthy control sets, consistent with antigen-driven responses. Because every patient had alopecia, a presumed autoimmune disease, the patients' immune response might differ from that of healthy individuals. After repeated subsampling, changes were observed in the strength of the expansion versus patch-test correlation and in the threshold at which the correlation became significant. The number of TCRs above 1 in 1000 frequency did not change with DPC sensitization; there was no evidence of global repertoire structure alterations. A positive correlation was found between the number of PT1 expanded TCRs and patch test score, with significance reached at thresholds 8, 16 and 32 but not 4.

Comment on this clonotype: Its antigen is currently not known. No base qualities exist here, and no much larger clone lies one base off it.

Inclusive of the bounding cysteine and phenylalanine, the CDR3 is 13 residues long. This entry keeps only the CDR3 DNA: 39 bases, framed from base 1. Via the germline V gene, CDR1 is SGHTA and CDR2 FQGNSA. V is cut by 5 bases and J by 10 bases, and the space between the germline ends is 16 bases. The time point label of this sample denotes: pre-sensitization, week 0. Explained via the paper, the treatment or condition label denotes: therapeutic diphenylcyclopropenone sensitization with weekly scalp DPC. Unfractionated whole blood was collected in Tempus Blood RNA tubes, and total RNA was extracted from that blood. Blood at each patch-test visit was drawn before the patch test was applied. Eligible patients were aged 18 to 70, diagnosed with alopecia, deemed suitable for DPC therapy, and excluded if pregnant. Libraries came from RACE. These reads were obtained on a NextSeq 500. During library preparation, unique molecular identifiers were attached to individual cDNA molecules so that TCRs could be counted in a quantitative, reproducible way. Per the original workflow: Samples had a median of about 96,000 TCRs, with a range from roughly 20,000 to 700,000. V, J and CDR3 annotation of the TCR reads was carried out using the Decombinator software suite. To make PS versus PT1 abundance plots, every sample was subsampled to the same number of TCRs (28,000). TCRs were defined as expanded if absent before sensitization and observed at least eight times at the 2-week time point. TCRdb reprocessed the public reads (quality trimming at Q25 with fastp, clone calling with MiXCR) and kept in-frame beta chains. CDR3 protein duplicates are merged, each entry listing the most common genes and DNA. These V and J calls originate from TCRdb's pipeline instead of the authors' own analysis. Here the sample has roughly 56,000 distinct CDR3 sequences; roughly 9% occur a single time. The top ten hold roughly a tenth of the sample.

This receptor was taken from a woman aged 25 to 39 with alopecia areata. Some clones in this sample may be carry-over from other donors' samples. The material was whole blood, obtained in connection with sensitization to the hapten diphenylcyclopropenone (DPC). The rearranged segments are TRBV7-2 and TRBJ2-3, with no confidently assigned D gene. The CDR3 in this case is CASSPDPGAAQYF. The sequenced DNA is TGTGCCAGCAGCCCGGACCCAGGCGCGGCGCAGTATTTT. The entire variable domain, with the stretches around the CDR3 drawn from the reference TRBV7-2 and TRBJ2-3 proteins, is GAGVSQSPSNKVTEKGKDVELRCDPISGHTALYWYRQSLGQGLEFLIYFQGNSAPDKSGLPSDRFSAERTGGSVSTLTIQRTQQEDSAVYLCASSPDPGAAQYFGPGTRLTVL.